This T cell receptor beta chain was documented in a study of T-cell memory formation after mild COVID-19 (dated by TCRdb to the early 2020s). About the full investigation: TCR sequence clusters from the two donors were largely donor specific. Longitudinal TCRalpha and TCRbeta repertoire sequencing tracked T-cell clones expanding and contracting after mild COVID-19 in a couple of donors. Two young, previously healthy adult volunteers, one female and one male, were included in the cohort. Here is what the overall study found, with its caveats: Some responding clones were found in pre-infection memory, which suggests that pre-existing cross-reactive memory T cells took part in the SARS-CoV-2 response. Clones that contracted from day 15 to 85 showed balanced CD4/CD8 phenotypes, whereas a second wave of clones that expanded from day 15 to 37 leaned towards CD4+. Only a couple of mild cases were covered by the study, and larger cohorts that include severe cases with pre-infection samples were considered necessary. Contracting CD4+ clones were found mainly in CM and EM memory subsets, while CD8+ clones were enriched in EMRA. SARS-CoV-2 specificity of the second-wave clones peaking on day 37 was not confirmed.

TCRdb names Illumina NovaSeq 6000 as the instrument used. TCRalpha and TCRbeta cDNA libraries were constructed by 5'RACE with constant-segment primers, with sample barcodes and unique molecular identifiers being introduced. RNA was extracted from every sample with Trizol reagent. Library amplification was performed in two PCR steps, and a second sample barcode and Illumina TruSeq adapters were introduced in the second step. Sequencing of the libraries was done on an Illumina NovaSeq, producing 2 x 150 bp paired-end reads. From the authors' description of their analysis: With migec v1.2.7, reads were demultiplexed and then collapsed into UMI-guided consensus sequences. Using mixcr v2.1.11, UMI consensuses were aligned to TRA and TRB V and J templates and then assembled into clonotypes. Expanded or contracted clonotypes were those called significant by both edgeR and NoisET, with noise models trained on biological replicates. For edgeR calls, a false discovery rate-adjusted p below 0.01 and a log2 fold-change threshold of 1 were applied. As an exploratory analysis of dynamics, max-normalized trajectories of the 1000 most abundant clonotypes were examined with PCA combined with hierarchical clustering. The CD4 or CD8 phenotype of responding clones was assigned using the separately sequenced CD4+ and CD8+ repertoires. The public reads were reanalyzed by TCRdb: fastp trimming at Q25, MiXCR alignment, in-frame beta chains only. Identical CDR3 protein sequences are pooled into one entry, listed with their most common genes and DNA. The V and J calls come from TCRdb's annotation, not from the publication. For this sample there are hundreds of thousands of distinct CDR3 sequences; about a sixth appear just once. The leading ten clones occupy roughly 23% of the sample.

Ficoll-Paque density gradient centrifugation was the method used to isolate PBMCs. The CDR3 goes from the cysteine to the phenylalanine over 13 residues. Just CDR3 DNA is preserved here, 39 bases in frame from base 1. The germline V gene (reference sequence) sets CDR1 to LGHDT and CDR2 to YNNKEL. A word on this clonotype: Its antigen remains unidentified. The junction departs from the called germline gene at one end, perhaps through a read error.

This TCR derives from a man between 18 and 35 years old who had mild COVID-19 (a few samples of this study predate the infection). The sample titles of this study are shuffled in the database, so cell type and time point are left out; the donor was told from shared clones. This sequence uses TRBV3-1 and TRBJ2-3; no D gene is confidently identified. Material for sequencing was PBMCs or a T cell subset sorted from them (not recorded which). The DNA reads TGTGCCTGCAGCCAACGGTTGGCTGAGACGCAGTATTTT. It translates as CACSQRLAETQYF.